This TCR beta chain comes out of a study of cytomegalovirus exposure and HLA in healthy donors (dated by TCRdb to the late 2010s). Turning to the overall study: According to an earlier analysis of around 600 of the donors, about 179 million T cells yielded 120 million or so unique TCR beta sequences and more than 250 Gb of sequence data. Approximately 330 gigabases of sequencing data and around 88 million unique TCR sequences made up an early release that covered fewer than 650 HLA-typed donors. Of the roughly 400 genotyped donors, 65% to 90% fell in the genetic ancestry cluster associated with self-reported Caucasian donors. The study aimed to test whether signatures of past pathogen exposure could be identified by cataloging public T cell receptors. The T cell repertoires of around 730 subjects were profiled by immunosequencing and related to cytomegalovirus serostatus. In addition to the first cohort of 650 to 750 subjects, a separate validation cohort of approximately 110 different subjects was used. To predict cytomegalovirus infection status, the study brought together high-throughput TCR immunosequencing, statistical association of individual TCRs with disease status, and machine learning. In a later analysis, previously published TCR beta repertoires from 550 to 750 donors were re-analyzed and high-resolution HLA genotyping was added so that TCR occurrence patterns could be studied. Rather than drawing on any new phenotypic data, the later analysis identified candidate immune exposures from TCR beta sequences and the way those sequences occurred across donors. To decide whether each TCR beta V gene segment behaved as functional or pseudogenic, an earlier analysis of some 600 of the donors relied on high-throughput TCR beta sequencing. Alongside the repertoire data, information on donor age, sex, ethnicity and CMV serostatus was compiled. In a later genetic analysis, genome-wide SNP genotypes for about three fifths of the roughly 670 donors were used, and that subset was treated as a discovery cohort. Every repertoire in the discovery cohort had been generated on one and the same sequencing platform. HLA typing covered class I and class II loci at four-digit resolution. The number of typed donors differed by locus: roughly 620-640 for A, B, C, DRB1 and DQB1; 500 to 550 for DQA1; roughly 600 for DPA1; and approximately 450 for DPB1. Because of strong linkage in the cohort, roughly 5 DR-DQ haplotypes were treated as single units for association and clustering. Among some 400 genotyped donors of the cohort, an average of approximately 240,000 unique TCR beta nucleotide sequences was sequenced per donor, of which about 20% were non-productive.

This clone was seen just once. Its antigen is currently not known. One base away there is no much larger clone; base qualities are not given. Overall study results and their limits: Compared with the roughly 670-donor mean, donors in an Asian-associated ancestry cluster had fewer N-insertions in productive TCRs, according to a later genetic analysis. A later analysis found that most CMV-associated TCR beta chains appeared HLA-restricted, with HLA associations seemingly driven largely by CMV exposure. Assigning TCR associations to individual alleles was difficult when HLA alleles, especially DR and DQ, strongly co-occurred. For the cohort, immune exposure information was limited to CMV serostatus. Because counts were too low, about 15 rarely observed V segments, including chromosome 9 orphons, were left out of the earlier analysis of approximately 580 of the donors. Because HLA typing was unavailable for some donors at each locus, only the typed subset was used in association tests. In a later genetic analysis, a missense DCLRE1C variant was associated with V-gene and J-gene trimming of TCR beta chains, and the association was replicated in an independent cohort. A later analysis found that TCR association rates varied across HLA loci, with DRB1 alleles showing the most associated TCRs and HLA-C alleles the fewest. Only TCR beta chains were sequenced in this cohort, and the absence of alpha or paired-chain data limited detectable features. A further reported finding was that TCR beta sequences accurately predicted the HLA-A and HLA-B alleles for most subjects in the first cohort. Across donors, most TCR sequences were observed very rarely, whereas some public TCRs were present in many individuals. Three of the identified cytomegalovirus-associated TCR beta chains were confirmed in vitro to be specific for cytomegalovirus antigens. In an earlier analysis of some 540 of the donors, most TCR beta V segments appeared in productive rearrangements about 87% or about 30% of the time, broadly matching IMGT annotations. Some IMGT-functional V segments, including TRBV6-2 and TRBV6-3, could not be distinguished by the 87-base-pair reads and were therefore excluded. Several of the top co-occurrence clusters appeared to be linked to parvovirus B19, influenza, CMV and Epstein-Barr virus, according to a later analysis. Sequencing depth was assumed to be roughly uniform across donors in the presence/absence analyses, though that assumption may not hold. It was suggested by the authors that the approach could potentially be generalized to other disease states and immunological phenotypes. Specific HLA alleles were associated with 16,951 TCR beta sequences at a false discovery rate of 0.05 in a later analysis. In a later analysis, HLA-associated TCR beta chains showed more clonal expansion and lower generation probabilities than non-associated chains that were equally common. Cytomegalovirus status was reported to be diagnosed by the classifier with high specificity and sensitivity in both the original and validation cohorts. Linkage disequilibrium might explain the correlated functional status among segregating V segments, but an unknown experimental factor could not be ruled out. A cluster of highly shared sequence variants was judged likely to represent a technical artifact of the sequencing pipeline. In the study, about 150 TCR beta chains were listed as associated with cytomegalovirus.

The cohort comprised around 690 healthy bone marrow donors. Cohort members were all nominally healthy when sampled, although unrecorded immune exposures were likely present. The donor was CMV seronegative and was included in the group of 352 seronegative cohort members. Each donor provided a peripheral blood sample, and peripheral blood mononuclear cells were used for TCR beta sequencing. The Qiagen DNeasy Blood Extraction Kit was used to extract genomic DNA from the blood cell samples. CDR1 and CDR2 were assigned from the germline V gene as MRHNA and SNTAGT. The CDR3 has 16 amino acids, counting the end cysteine and phenylalanine. The entry retains the CDR3 DNA only, 48 bases that are in frame from base 1. V is pruned by 5 bases and J by 4 bases, leaving 13 bases of the junction without a gene match. Library method: the immunoSEQ multiplex PCR assay. The multiplex PCR relied on a mix of 60 forward primers for TCR Vbeta segments and 13 reverse primers for TCR Jbeta segments. A multiplex PCR assay on genomic DNA amplified the CDR3 region of rearranged TCR beta genes. The amplified TCR beta libraries were sequenced on the Illumina HiSeq System as 87-base-pair reads. On the study's bioinformatics: In a later analysis, 80 million or so unique TCR beta chains were counted across the 650 to 750 repertoires, and roughly 9.9 million of these chains were shared by at least two donors. A nearest-neighbor algorithm error-corrected the raw reads and collapsed the reads into unique sequences, merging closely related sequences to remove PCR and sequencing errors. To assign V, D and J gene segments, CDR3 sequences were aligned to IMGT reference sequences. Each retained sequence needed at least a six-nucleotide match to both a V gene segment and a J gene segment. A rearrangement counted as productive if the CDR3 had no stop codons and remained in frame with V and J, and every other rearrangement counted as non-productive. Following IMGT convention, CDR3 was defined as the stretch from the second conserved V-encoded cysteine up to the conserved J-encoded phenylalanine. The earlier analysis of about 590 of the donors excluded sequences that lacked an unambiguous match to a single V gene segment. An earlier analysis of several hundred of the donors called V segments functional above 56.7% productive rearrangements and segregating when the between-donor standard deviation exceeded 5%. A statistical classification framework was developed to diagnose cytomegalovirus status using the catalog of TCR beta chain sequences. In a later analysis, TCR nucleotide sequences were compared against IMGT/GENE-DB human TR gene sequences so that V and J genes could be assigned. In a later analysis, CDR3 sequences and most-parsimonious VDJ recombination scenarios were assigned using the TCRdist pipeline. A later analysis defined each TCR beta chain by its CDR3 amino acid sequence plus V-gene family, and excluded reads lacking a unique V-gene family. As a way to deal with suspected cross-contamination and a sequencing artifact, a later analysis dropped 450 to 600 nucleotide sequences that were highly shared and had low generation probability. For each public chain, a later analysis derived a clonal expansion index from normalized ranks of inferred template counts within each repertoire. Generation probabilities in a later analysis came from a VDJ recombination model fitted to out-of-frame rearrangements, and those results were checked against IGoR. In a later analysis, TCR-TCR, TCR-HLA and TCR-CMV co-occurrence was scored with hypergeometric tests, and a repertoire-size bias correction was applied to TCR pairs. False discovery rates were estimated in a later analysis by permuting HLA or CMV assignments 20 times. In a later analysis, co-occurring TCRs were grouped using DBSCAN, and TCRdist sequence similarity was added for clustering within HLA-allele-positive subsets. For co-occurrence clustering, repertoires with fewer than 30,000 or more than 120,000 public chains were excluded, along with five repertoires with anomalous nucleotide sharing. Drawn from immuneACCESS, this table holds only the in-frame rearrangements with V and J called that TCRdb kept. Clones are partly lost; checked studies trace under half to an unresolved V gene and leave the rest unexplained. The V and J calls and clone size were taken over from that table, and D and trimming were inferred from the DNA. Counted in this sample were over 200,000 clones; 85% to 90% of them appeared once. About 1% of the sample is held by the ten biggest clonotypes.

This TCR derives from a young woman in good health and CMV-seronegative. This sequence uses TRBV6-4 and TRBJ1-2, with 7 bases in between that match TRBD1. Sequenced: PBMCs. CDR3 region: CASSYRRGQTVYGYTF. The base sequence is TGTGCCAGCAGTTACCGGAGGGGACAGACGGTCTATGGCTACACCTTC.